In this sample, the clone carrying this T cell receptor (beta chain) turned up a few times. The antigen remains undetermined. The data belong to a study of radiotherapy plus CTLA-4 blockade in lung cancer. Germline V CDR1 and CDR2: MNHEY, SVGAGI. The CDR3 totals 14 residues. J lost 1 base, V lost 6 bases, and 3 bases had no gene match. Clones were sequenced by immunoSEQ multiplex PCR, and TCRdb holds only the in-frame ones, with some missing. Of about 62,000 clones listed, around 77% are singletons. Study outcomes and limitations: The best predictor of response was reported to be early blood T cell clone dynamics, with interferon-beta.

The rearrangement joins TRBV6-5 to TRBJ2-7, with 10 bases identical to TRBD1. The sample consisted of peripheral blood, taken from a patient treated with radiotherapy plus ipilimumab. The receptor was derived from a human donor with non-small cell lung cancer who had a complete response to radiotherapy plus ipilimumab. The CDR3 DNA reads as TGTGCCAGCAGCTGGGACAGGGGTTCCTACGAGCAGTACTTC. Translated: CASSWDRGSYEQYF.